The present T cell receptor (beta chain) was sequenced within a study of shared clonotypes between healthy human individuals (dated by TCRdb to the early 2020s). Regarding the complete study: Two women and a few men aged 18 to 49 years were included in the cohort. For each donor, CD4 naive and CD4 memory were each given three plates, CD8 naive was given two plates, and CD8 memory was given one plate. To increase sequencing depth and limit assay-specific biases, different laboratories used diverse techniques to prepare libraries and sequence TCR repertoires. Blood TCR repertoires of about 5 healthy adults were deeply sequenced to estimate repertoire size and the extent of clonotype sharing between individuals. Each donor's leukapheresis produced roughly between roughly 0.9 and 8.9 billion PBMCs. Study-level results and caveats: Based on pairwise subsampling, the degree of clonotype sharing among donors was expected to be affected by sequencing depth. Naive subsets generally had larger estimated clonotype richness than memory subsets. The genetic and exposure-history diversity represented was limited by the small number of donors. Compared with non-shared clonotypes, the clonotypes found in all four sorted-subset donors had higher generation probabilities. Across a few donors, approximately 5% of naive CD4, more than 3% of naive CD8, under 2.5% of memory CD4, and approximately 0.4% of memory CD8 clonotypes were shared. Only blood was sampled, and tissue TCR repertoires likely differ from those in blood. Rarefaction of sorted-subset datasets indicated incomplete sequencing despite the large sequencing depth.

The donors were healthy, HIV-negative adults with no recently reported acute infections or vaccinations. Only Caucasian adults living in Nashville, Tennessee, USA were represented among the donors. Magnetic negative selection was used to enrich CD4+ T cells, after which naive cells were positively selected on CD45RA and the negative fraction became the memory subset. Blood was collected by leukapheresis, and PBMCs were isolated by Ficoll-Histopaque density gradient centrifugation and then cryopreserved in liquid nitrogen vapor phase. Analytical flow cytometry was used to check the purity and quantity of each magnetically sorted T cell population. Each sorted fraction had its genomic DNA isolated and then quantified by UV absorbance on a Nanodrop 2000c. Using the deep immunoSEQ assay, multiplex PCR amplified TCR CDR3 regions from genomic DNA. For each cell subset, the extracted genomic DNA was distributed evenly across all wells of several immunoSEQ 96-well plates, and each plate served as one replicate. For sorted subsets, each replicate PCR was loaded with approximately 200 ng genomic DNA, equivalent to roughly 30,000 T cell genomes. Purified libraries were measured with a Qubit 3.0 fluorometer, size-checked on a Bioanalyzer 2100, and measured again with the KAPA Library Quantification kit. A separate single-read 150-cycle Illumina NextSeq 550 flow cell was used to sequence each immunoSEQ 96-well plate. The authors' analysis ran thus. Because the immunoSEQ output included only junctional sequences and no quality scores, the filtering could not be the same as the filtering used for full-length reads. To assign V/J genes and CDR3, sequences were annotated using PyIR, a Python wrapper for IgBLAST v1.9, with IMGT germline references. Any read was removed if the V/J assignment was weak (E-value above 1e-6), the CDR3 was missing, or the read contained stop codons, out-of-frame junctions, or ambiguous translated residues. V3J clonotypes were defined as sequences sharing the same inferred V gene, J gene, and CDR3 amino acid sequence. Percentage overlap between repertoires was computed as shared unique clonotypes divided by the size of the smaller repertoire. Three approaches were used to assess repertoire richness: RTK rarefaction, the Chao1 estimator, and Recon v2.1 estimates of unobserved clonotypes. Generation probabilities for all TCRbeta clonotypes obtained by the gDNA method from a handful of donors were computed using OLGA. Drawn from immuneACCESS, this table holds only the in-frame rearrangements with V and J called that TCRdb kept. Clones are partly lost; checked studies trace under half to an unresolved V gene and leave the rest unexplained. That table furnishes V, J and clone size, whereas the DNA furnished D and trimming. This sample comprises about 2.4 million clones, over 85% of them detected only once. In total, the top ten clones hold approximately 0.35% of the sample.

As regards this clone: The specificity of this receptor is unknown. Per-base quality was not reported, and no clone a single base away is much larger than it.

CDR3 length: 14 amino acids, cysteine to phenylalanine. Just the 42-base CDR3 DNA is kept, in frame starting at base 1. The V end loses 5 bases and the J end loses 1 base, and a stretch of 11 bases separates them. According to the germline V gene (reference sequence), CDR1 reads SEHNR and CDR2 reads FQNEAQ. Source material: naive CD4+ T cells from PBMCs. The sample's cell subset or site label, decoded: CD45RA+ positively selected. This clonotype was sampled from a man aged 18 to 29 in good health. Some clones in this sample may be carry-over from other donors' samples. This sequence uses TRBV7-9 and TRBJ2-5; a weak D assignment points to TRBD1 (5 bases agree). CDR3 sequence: CASSLQVTQETQYF. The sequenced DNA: TGTGCCAGCAGCCTACAGGTGACCCAAGAGACCCAGTACTTC.